The present T cell receptor (beta chain) was sequenced within a study of T cells in Graves' hyperthyroidism and ophthalmopathy. Amplified TCR beta CDR3 regions came from RNA transcripts. The primer set for the first-round RT-PCR of the TCR CDR3 was HTBI. Each CDR3 protein is one row after TCRdb ran MiXCR on the multiplex PCR reads. The table includes 660,000 or so distinct CDR3 sequences, less than 25% detected once. Findings and limits, study-wide: In simple terms, a model built on 13 V-J features told ophthalmopathy apart from stable hyperthyroidism. Researchers found most expanded thyroid clonotypes above 0.001 in blood as well.

CDR1 is MNHEY and CDR2 is SMNVEV in the germline V gene (reference sequence). V lost 6 bases, J lost 0 bases, and 9 bases lay in between. The CDR3 has 14 residues. This clonotype was detected ten times or more. Its antigen remains unknown. The study left out patients who had uncontrolled infection, other autoimmune disease, pregnancy or lactation. On the basis of clinical symptoms, serum thyroxine and TRAb, thyroid ultrasound and orbital computed tomography, diagnoses were made. V gene TRBV27 combines with J gene TRBJ1-5; tentatively, D is TRBD1 (6 bases). Input material: blood. The TCR comes from a man between 25 and 39 years old with Graves' ophthalmopathy. CDR3 nucleotide sequence: TGTGCCAGCAGCCAGGACAGTAGCAATCAGCCCCAGCATTTT. Translation gives CASSQDSSNQPQHF.